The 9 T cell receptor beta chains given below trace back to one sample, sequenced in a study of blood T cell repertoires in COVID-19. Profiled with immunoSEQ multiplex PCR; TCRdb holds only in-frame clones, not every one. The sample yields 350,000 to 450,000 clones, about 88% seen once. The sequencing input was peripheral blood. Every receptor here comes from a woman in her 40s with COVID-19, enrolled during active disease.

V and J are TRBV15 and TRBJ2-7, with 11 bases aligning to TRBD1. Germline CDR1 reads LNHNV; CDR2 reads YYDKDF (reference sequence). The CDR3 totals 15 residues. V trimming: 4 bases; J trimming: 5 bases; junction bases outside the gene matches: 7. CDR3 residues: CATSITGTGGNEQYF. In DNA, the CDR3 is TGTGCCACCAGCATTACCGGGACAGGGGGAAACGAGCAGTACTTC.

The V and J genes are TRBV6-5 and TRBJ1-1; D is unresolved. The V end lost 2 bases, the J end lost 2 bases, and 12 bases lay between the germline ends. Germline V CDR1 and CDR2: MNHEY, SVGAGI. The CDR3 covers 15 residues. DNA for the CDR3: TGTGCCAGCAGTTACAATGCAGAACACAACACTGAAGCTTTCTTT. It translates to CASSYNAEHNTEAFF.

The CDR3 is CASSASSFVGRLSTIYF. The CDR3 region has the DNA TGTGCCAGCAGCGCTAGCTCGTTTGTCGGCAGGTTGAGCACCATATATTTT. V gene TRBV9 combines with J gene TRBJ1-3; D is ambiguous. The CDR3 totals 17 residues. Germline V CDR1 and CDR2: SGDLS, YYNGEE. With 3 bases removed from V and 9 bases from J, the gap between germline ends came to 25 bases.

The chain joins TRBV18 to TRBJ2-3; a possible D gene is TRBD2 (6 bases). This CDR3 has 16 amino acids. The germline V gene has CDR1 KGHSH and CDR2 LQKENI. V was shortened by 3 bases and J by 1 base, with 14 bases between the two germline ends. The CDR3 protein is CASSPGRGYGTDTQYF. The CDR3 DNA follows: TGTGCCAGCTCACCCGGCCGGGGGTATGGCACAGATACGCAGTATTTT.

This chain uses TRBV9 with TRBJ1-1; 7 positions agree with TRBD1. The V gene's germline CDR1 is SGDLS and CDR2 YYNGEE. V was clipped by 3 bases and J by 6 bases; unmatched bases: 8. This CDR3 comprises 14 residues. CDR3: CASSAPNRGPEAFF. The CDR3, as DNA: TGTGCCAGCAGCGCCCCTAACAGGGGACCTGAAGCTTTCTTT.

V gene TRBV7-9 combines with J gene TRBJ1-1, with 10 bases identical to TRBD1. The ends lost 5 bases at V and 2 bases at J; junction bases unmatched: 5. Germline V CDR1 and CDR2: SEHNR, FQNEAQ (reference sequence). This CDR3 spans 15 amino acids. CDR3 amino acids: CASSPRDRGNTEAFF. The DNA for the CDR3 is TGTGCCAGCAGCCCCCGGGACAGGGGAAACACTGAAGCTTTCTTT. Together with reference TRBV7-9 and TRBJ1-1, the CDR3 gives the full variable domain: DTGVSQNPRHKITKRGQNVTFRCDPISEHNRLYWYRQTLGQGPEFLTYFQNEAQLEKSRLLSDRFSAERPKGSFSTLEIQRTEQGDSAMYLCASSPRDRGNTEAFFGQGTRLTVV.

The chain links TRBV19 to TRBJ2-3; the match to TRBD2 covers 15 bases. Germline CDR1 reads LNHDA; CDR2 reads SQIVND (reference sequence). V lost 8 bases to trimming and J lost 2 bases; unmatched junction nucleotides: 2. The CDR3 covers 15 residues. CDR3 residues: CASGTSGRLTDTQYF. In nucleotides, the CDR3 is TGTGCCAGTGGGACTAGCGGGAGGCTCACAGATACGCAGTATTTT.

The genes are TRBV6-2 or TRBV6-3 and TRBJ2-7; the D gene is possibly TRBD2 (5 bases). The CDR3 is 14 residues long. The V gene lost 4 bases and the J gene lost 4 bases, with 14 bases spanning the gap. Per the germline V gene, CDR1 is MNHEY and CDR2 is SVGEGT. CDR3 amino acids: CASSSWIGGYEQYF. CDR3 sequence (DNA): TGTGCCAGCAGTTCCTGGATAGGCGGGTACGAGCAGTACTTC.

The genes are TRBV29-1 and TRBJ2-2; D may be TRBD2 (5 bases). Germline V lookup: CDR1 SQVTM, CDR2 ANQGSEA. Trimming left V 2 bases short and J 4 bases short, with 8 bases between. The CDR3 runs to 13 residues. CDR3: CSVERAGTGELFF. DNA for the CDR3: TGCAGCGTTGAAAGGGCGGGCACCGGGGAGCTGTTTTTT.